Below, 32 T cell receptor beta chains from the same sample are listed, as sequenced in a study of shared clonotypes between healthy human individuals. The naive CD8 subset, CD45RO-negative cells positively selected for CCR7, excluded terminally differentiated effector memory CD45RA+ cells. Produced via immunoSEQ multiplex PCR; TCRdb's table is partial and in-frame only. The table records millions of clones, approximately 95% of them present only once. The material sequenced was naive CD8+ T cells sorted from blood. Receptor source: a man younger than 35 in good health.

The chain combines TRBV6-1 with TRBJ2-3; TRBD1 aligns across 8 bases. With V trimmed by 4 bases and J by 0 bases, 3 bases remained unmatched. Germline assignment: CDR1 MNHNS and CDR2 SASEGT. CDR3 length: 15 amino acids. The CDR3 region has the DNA TGTGCCAGCAGTGGCAGGACAGGGAGCACAGATACGCAGTATTTT. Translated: CASSGRTGSTDTQYF.

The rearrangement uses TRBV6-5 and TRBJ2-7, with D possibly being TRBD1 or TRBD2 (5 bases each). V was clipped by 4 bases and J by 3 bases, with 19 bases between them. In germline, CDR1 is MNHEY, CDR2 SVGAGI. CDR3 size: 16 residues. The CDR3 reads CASSLHPGTFYYEQYF. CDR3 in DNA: TGTGCCAGCAGTTTGCACCCTGGGACCTTTTACTACGAGCAGTACTTC.

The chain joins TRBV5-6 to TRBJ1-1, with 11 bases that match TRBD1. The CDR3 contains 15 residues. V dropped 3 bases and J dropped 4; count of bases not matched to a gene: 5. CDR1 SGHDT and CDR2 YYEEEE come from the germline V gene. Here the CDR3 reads CASSWGTGGFTEAFF. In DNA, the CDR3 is TGTGCCAGCAGCTGGGGGACAGGGGGATTCACTGAAGCTTTCTTT.

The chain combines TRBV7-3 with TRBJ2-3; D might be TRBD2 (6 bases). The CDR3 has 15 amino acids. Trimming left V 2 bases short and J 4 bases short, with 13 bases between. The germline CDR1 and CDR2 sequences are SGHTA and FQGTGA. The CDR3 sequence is CASSLLAGLPDTQYF. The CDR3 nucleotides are TGTGCCAGCAGCTTATTGGCGGGGTTGCCAGATACGCAGTATTTT.

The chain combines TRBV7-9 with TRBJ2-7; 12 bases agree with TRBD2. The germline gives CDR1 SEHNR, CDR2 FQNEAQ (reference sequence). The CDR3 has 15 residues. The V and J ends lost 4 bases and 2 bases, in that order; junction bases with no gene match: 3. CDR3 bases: TGTGCCAGCAGCTCTCTAGCGGGAGGGCCCTACGAGCAGTACTTC. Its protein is CASSSLAGGPYEQYF.

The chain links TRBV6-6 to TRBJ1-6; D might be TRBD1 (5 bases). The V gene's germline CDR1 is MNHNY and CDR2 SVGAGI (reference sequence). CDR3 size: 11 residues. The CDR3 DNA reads TGTGCGGGTGGGGGGAATTCACCCCTCCACTTT. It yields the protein CAGGGNSPLHF.

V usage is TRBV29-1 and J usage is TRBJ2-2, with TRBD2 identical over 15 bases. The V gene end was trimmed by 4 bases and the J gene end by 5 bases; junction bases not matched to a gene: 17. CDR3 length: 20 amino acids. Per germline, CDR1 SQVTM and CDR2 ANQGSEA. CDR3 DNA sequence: TGCAGCGTTGCATACCCCTTGGGACTAGCGGGAGGAGAGCGGACCGGGGAGCTGTTTTTT. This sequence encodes CSVAYPLGLAGGERTGELFF.

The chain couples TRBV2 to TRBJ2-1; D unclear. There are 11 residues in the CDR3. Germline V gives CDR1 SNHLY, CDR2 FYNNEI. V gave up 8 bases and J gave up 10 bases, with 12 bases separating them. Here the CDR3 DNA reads TGTGCCAGCGGGTCCCTCGAAGAGCAGTTCTTC. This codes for CASGSLEEQFF.

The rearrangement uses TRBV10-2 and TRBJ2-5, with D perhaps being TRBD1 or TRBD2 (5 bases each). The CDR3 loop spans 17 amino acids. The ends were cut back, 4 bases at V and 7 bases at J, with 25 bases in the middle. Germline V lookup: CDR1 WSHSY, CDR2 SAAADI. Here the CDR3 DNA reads TGCGCCAGCAGTGGCCCCTTGACGTCGGGGCCACCCGGGACCCAGTACTTC. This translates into CASSGPLTSGPPGTQYF.

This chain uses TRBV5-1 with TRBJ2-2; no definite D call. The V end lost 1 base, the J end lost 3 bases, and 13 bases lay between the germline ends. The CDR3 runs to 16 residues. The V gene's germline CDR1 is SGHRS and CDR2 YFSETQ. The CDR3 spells CASSLPPMSDTGELFF. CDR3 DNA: TGCGCCAGCAGCTTGCCCCCCATGTCCGACACCGGGGAGCTGTTTTTT.

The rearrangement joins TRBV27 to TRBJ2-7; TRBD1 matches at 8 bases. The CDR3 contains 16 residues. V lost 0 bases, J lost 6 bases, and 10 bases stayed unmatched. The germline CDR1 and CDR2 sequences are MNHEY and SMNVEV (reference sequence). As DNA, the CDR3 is TGTGCCAGCAGTTTATCCCCCGGGACAGGTATCTCCGAGCAGTACTTC. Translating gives CASSLSPGTGISEQYF.

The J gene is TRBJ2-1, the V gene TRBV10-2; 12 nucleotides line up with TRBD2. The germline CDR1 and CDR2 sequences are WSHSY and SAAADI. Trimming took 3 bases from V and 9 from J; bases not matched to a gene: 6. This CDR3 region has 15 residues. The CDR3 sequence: CASSDLLAGGREQFF. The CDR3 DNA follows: TGCGCCAGCAGTGACCTACTAGCGGGGGGACGTGAGCAGTTCTTC.

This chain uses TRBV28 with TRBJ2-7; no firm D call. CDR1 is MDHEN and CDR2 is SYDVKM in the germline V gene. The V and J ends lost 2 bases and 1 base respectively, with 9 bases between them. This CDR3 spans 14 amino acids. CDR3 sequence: CASSLAGISYEQYF. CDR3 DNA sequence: TGTGCCAGCAGTTTAGCAGGAATATCCTACGAGCAGTACTTC.

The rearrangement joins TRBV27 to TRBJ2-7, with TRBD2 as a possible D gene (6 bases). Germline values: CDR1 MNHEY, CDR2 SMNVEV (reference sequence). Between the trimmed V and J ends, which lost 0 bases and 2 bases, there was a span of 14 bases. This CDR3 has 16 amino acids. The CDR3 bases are TGTGCCAGCAGTTTATCCTCCGGGACTCTAGCCTACGAGCAGTACTTC. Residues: CASSLSSGTLAYEQYF.

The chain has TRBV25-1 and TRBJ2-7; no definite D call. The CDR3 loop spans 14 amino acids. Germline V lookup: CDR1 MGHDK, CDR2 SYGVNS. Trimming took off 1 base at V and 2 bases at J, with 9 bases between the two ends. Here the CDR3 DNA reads TGTGCCAGCAGTGAATTCCACGGAGCCTACGAGCAGTACTTC. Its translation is CASSEFHGAYEQYF.

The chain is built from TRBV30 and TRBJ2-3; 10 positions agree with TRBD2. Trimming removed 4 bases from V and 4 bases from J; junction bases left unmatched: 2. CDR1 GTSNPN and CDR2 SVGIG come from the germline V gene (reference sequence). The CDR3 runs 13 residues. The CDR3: CAWTAGGADTQYF. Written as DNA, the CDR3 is TGTGCCTGGACAGCGGGGGGGGCAGATACGCAGTATTTT. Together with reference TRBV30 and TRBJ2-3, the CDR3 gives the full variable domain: SQTIHQWPATLVQPVGSPLSLECTVEGTSNPNLYWYRQAAGRGLQLLFYSVGIGQISSEVPQNLSASRPQDRQFILSSKKLLLSDSGFYLCAWTAGGADTQYFGPGTRLTVL.

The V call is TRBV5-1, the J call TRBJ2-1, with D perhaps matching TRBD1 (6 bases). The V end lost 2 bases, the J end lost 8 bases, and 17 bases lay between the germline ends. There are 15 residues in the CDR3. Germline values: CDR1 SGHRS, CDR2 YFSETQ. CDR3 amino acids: CASSLQGLGADEQFF. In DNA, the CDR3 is TGCGCCAGCAGCTTACAGGGTTTAGGGGCGGATGAGCAGTTCTTC. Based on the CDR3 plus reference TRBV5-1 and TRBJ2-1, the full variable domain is KAGVTQTPRYLIKTRGQQVTLSCSPISGHRSVSWYQQTPGQGLQFLFEYFSETQRNKGNFPGRFSGRQFSNSRSEMNVSTLELGDSALYLCASSLQGLGADEQFFGPGTRLTVL.

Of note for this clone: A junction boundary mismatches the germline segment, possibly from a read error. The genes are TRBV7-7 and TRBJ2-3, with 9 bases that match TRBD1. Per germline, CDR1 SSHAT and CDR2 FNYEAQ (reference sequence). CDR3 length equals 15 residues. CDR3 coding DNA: TGTGCTAGCAGCTTAGGACAGGGGCCGACAGATACGCAGTATTTT. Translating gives CASSLGQGPTDTQYF.

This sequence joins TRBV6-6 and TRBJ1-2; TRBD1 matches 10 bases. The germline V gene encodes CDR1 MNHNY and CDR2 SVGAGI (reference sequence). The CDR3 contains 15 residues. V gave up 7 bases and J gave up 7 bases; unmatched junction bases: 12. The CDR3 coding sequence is TGTGCCAGCAACCGTATTGGACAGGGGGATTCTGGCTACACCTTC. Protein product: CASNRIGQGDSGYTF.

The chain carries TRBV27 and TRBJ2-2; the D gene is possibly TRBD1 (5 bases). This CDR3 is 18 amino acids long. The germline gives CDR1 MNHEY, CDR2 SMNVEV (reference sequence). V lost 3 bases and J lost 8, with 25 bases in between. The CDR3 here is CASSFKAPGWEGQGELFF. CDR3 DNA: TGTGCCAGCAGTTTCAAGGCACCAGGGTGGGAAGGTCAAGGGGAGCTGTTTTTT.

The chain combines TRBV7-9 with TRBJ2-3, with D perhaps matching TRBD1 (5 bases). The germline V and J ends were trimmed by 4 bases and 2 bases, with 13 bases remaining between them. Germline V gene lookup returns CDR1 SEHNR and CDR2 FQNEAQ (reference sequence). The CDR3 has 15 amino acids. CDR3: CASSSMTVFTDTQYF. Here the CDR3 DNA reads TGTGCCAGCAGCTCGATGACAGTCTTCACAGATACGCAGTATTTT.

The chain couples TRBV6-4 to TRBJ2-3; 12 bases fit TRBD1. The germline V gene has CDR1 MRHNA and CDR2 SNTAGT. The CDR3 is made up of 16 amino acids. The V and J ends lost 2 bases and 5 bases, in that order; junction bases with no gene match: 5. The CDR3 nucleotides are TGTGCCAGCAGTGACGGGGGGACAGGGGGCGTAGATACGCAGTATTTT. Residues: CASSDGGTGGVDTQYF.

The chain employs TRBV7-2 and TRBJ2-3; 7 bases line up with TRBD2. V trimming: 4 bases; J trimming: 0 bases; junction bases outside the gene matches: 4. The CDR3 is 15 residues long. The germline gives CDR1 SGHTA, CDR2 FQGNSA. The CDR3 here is CASSSSGSSTDTQYF. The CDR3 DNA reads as TGTGCCAGCAGCTCTAGCGGATCTAGCACAGATACGCAGTATTTT.

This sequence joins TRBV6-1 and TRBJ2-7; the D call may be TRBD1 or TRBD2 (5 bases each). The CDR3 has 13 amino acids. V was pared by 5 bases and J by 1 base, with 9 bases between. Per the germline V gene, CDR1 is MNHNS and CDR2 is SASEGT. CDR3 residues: CASSQRGSYEQYF. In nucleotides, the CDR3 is TGTGCCAGCAGTCAGAGGGGATCCTACGAGCAGTACTTC.

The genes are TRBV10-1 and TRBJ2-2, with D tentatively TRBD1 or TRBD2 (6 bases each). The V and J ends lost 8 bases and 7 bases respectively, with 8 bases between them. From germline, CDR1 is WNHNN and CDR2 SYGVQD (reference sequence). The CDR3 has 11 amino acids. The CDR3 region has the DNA TGCGCCAGCGGAGGGGGCGGGGAGCTGTTTTTT. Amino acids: CASGGGGELFF.

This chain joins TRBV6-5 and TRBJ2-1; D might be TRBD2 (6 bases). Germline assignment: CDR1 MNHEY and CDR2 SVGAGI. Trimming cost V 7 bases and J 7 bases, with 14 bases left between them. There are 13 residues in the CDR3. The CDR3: CASNFAEGNEQFF. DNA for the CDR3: TGTGCCAGCAATTTTGCGGAGGGGAATGAGCAGTTCTTC.

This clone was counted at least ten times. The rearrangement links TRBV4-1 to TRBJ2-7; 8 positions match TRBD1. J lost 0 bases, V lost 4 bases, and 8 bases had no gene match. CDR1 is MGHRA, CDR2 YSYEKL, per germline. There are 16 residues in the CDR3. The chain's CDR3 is CASSRETGASSYEQYF. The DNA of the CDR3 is TGCGCCAGCAGCCGAGAGACAGGGGCGAGCTCCTACGAGCAGTACTTC.

The CDR3 loop reads CASSAQGAGTTGELFF. CDR3 in DNA: TGTGCCAGCAGCGCACAGGGGGCCGGTACGACCGGGGAGCTGTTTTTT. This chain joins TRBV9 and TRBJ2-2; 9 bases agree with TRBD1. The CDR3 runs to 16 residues. Trimming cost V 3 bases and J 5 bases; bases outside gene matches: 8. Germline assignment: CDR1 SGDLS and CDR2 YYNGEE.

This chain's CDR3 is CASSLIHQETQYF. The CDR3 DNA is TGTGCCAGCAGTCTCATCCACCAAGAGACCCAGTACTTC. The chain has TRBV27 and TRBJ2-5; no definite D call. Looked up from germline, CDR1 is MNHEY and CDR2 is SMNVEV (reference sequence). Trimming stripped 5 bases from V and 0 bases from J, with 7 bases between. The CDR3 is 13 amino acids.

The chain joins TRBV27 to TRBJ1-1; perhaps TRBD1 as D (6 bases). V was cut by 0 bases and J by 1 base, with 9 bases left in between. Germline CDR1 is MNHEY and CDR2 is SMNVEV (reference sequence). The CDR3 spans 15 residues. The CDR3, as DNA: TGTGCCAGCAGTTTATCGTGGGGGGCGAACACTGAAGCTTTCTTT. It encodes CASSLSWGANTEAFF.

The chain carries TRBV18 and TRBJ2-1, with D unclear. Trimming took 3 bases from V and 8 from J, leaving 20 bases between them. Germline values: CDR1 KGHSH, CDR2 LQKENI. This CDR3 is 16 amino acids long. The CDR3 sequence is CASSPILRQTLDEQFF. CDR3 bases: TGTGCCAGCTCACCCATTTTGCGTCAGACTTTAGATGAGCAGTTCTTC.

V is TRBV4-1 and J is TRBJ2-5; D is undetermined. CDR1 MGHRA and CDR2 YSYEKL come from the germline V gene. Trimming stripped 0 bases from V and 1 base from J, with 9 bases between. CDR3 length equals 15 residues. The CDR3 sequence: CASSQEGQFQETQYF. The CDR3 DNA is TGCGCCAGCAGCCAAGAAGGGCAATTCCAAGAGACCCAGTACTTC.